This T cell receptor (beta chain) is from a study of T cells in Graves' hyperthyroidism and ophthalmopathy. This clonotype appeared many times. It was RNA transcripts that yielded the amplified TCR beta CDR3 regions. HTBI primers were used for first-round RT-PCR of the TCR CDR3. A single record per CDR3 protein comes from TCRdb applying MiXCR to the multiplex PCR reads. The sample lists about 160,000 distinct CDR3 sequences; about 9.4% were seen once. Trimming stripped 3 bases from V and 0 bases from J, with 12 bases between. The germline gives CDR1 SGHAT, CDR2 FQNNGV. This CDR3 spans 16 amino acids. Orbital computed tomography, thyroid ultrasound, serum thyroxine and TRAb, and clinical symptoms together informed the diagnoses.

This sequence was found in a young woman with Graves' hyperthyroidism that later progressed to Graves' ophthalmopathy. Material: blood. The chain recombines TRBV11-2 with TRBJ1-3; D possibly corresponds to TRBD1 (6 bases). The DNA of the CDR3 is TGTGCCAGCAGCTTTGGACAGATGCACTCTGGAAACACCATATATTTT. This sequence encodes CASSFGQMHSGNTIYF.